Presented here are 18 T cell receptor beta chains from one specimen sequenced in a study of blood T cell repertoires in COVID-19. The protocol was immunoSEQ multiplex PCR, while the TCRdb copy is restricted to in-frame clones and leaves out a portion. The repertoire holds roughly 90,000 clones, more than 80% seen once, with approximately 2.6% in the top ten. The material sequenced was peripheral blood. All receptors come from a man aged 50 or older with COVID-19, enrolled during active disease.

The chain joins TRBV6-2 or TRBV6-3 to TRBJ1-4, with D possibly being TRBD1 (6 bases). The V gene's germline CDR1 is MNHEY and CDR2 SVGEGT. Trimming took off 2 bases at V and 7 bases at J, with 11 bases between the two ends. The CDR3 is 14 amino acids. CDR3 DNA: TGTGCCAGCAGTTACGCGGGGGGCGGTGAAAAACTGTTTTTT. Amino acids: CASSYAGGGEKLFF.

This clone was recorded only once. The chain has TRBV5-1 and TRBJ2-2; D perhaps matches TRBD1 (6 bases). V lost 4 bases, J lost 2 bases, and 9 bases lay in between. Germline lookup yields CDR1 SGHRS and CDR2 YFSETQ. This CDR3 region has 14 residues. Here the CDR3 DNA reads TGCGCCAGCAGCGAGGGACATAACACCGGGGAGCTGTTTTTT. This sequence encodes CASSEGHNTGELFF. Supplemented by reference TRBV5-1 and TRBJ2-2, the full variable domain reads KAGVTQTPRYLIKTRGQQVTLSCSPISGHRSVSWYQQTPGQGLQFLFEYFSETQRNKGNFPGRFSGRQFSNSRSEMNVSTLELGDSALYLCASSEGHNTGELFFGEGSRLTVL.

The chain uses TRBV28 and TRBJ1-5; D remains unclear. The CDR3 is 12 residues long. The V end lost 9 bases, the J end lost 4 bases, and 10 bases lay between the germline ends. Germline V gene lookup returns CDR1 MDHEN and CDR2 SYDVKM. Written as DNA, the CDR3 is TGTGCCAGTCGAGGAAATAATCAGCCCCAGCATTTT. It specifies CASRGNNQPQHF. Based on the CDR3 plus reference TRBV28 and TRBJ1-5, the full variable domain is DVKVTQSSRYLVKRTGEKVFLECVQDMDHENMFWYRQDPGLGLRLIYFSYDVKMKEKGDIPEGYSVSREKKERFSLILESASTNQTSMYLCASRGNNQPQHFGDGTRLSIL.

The V and J genes are TRBV12-3 or TRBV12-4 and TRBJ2-7; D may be TRBD2 (5 bases). V dropped 5 bases and J dropped 9 bases, with 11 bases sitting between them. The CDR3 is made up of 11 amino acids. Here the CDR3 reads CASSTGFAQYF. In DNA form, the CDR3 reads TGTGCCAGCAGTACGGGATTTGCGCAGTACTTC.

V and J are TRBV30 and TRBJ2-3; 8 bases match TRBD2. V was pared by 5 bases and J by 0 bases, with 13 bases of the junction left unmatched. Germline V gene data show CDR1 as GTSNPN and CDR2 as SVGIG (reference sequence). The CDR3 spans 17 residues. CDR3 loop: CAWGVSGDLGSTDTQYF. Here the CDR3 DNA reads TGTGCCTGGGGGGTTAGCGGGGACCTTGGTAGCACAGATACGCAGTATTTT. Using reference TRBV30 and TRBJ2-3 for the parts outside the CDR3, the full variable domain is SQTIHQWPATLVQPVGSPLSLECTVEGTSNPNLYWYRQAAGRGLQLLFYSVGIGQISSEVPQNLSASRPQDRQFILSSKKLLLSDSGFYLCAWGVSGDLGSTDTQYFGPGTRLTVL.

This chain uses TRBV2 with TRBJ1-2; possible D gene TRBD1, 5 bases. CDR3 length: 15 amino acids. The germline gives CDR1 SNHLY, CDR2 FYNNEI. V lost 5 bases to trimming and J lost 8 bases, with 21 bases between them. The CDR3 DNA reads TGTGCCAGCAGTCCGGGGGGGATCCGGCGCTACGGCTACACCTTC. It yields the protein CASSPGGIRRYGYTF. Full variable domain (missing parts from reference TRBV2 and TRBJ1-2): EPEVTQTPSHQVTQMGQEVILRCVPISNHLYFYWYRQILGQKVEFLVSFYNNEISEKSEIFDDQFSVERPDGSNFTLKIRSTKLEDSAMYFCASSPGGIRRYGYTFGSGTRLTVV.

The chain couples TRBV6-5 to TRBJ2-7, with a weak D call TRBD2 (7 bases). Germline CDR1 is MNHEY and CDR2 is SVGAGI. CDR3 size: 14 residues. Trimming shortened V by 7 bases and J by 4 bases, and 17 bases separated the two germline ends. The CDR3 spells CASTAAGEGYEQYF. CDR3 nucleotides: TGTGCCAGCACCGCGGCAGGGGAGGGGTACGAGCAGTACTTC.

The rearrangement joins TRBV4-1 to TRBJ2-3; 10 nucleotides match TRBD2. With 1 base clipped from V and 3 bases from J, the junction kept 4 bases outside the gene matches. The CDR3 length is 16 residues. The germline gives CDR1 MGHRA, CDR2 YSYEKL. The CDR3 is CASSQAGLAHTDTQYF. CDR3 DNA sequence: TGCGCCAGCAGCCAAGCGGGACTAGCGCATACAGATACGCAGTATTTT.

Note on this clone: The same CDR3 arises from other DNA sequences in this sample as well. The chain joins TRBV12-3 or TRBV12-4 to TRBJ2-7; D is possibly TRBD1 (6 bases). This CDR3 has 12 amino acids. V gave up 6 bases and J gave up 4 bases, with 10 bases separating them. The chain's CDR3 is CASSPGQYEQYF. In nucleotides, the CDR3 is TGTGCCAGCAGCCCAGGACAGTACGAGCAGTACTTC.

The chain couples TRBV6-5 to TRBJ2-1; TRBD1 aligns across 10 bases. The CDR3 length is 15 residues. The J segment lost 9 bases and the V segment lost 5 bases, leaving 10 bases of the junction unmatched. Per the germline V gene, CDR1 is MNHEY and CDR2 is SVGAGI. Written as DNA, the CDR3 is TGTGCCAGCAGTCCCCCGGGACAGGGGTTTACTGAGCAGTTCTTC. Amino acids: CASSPPGQGFTEQFF.

The J gene is TRBJ2-5, the V gene TRBV5-5; TRBD2 aligns across 9 bases. The CDR3 loop spans 15 amino acids. The germline gives CDR1 SGHKS, CDR2 YYEKEE (reference sequence). The junction had 4 bases not matched to a gene; V was cut back by 0 bases and J by 4 bases. The CDR3 region is CASSLGAGGPETQYF. As DNA, the CDR3 is TGTGCCAGCAGCTTGGGAGCGGGGGGCCCAGAGACCCAGTACTTC.

The chain couples TRBV23-1 to TRBJ2-1; the D gene is possibly TRBD1 (6 bases). TRBV23-1 is treated as an ORF (open reading frame) with a function not yet certain. V was shortened by 3 bases and J by 0 bases, with 15 bases between the two germline ends. This CDR3 region has 17 residues. CDR3 DNA: TGCGCCAGCAGTCAGGGACATACAACTAACTCCTACAATGAGCAGTTCTTC. Encoded protein: CASSQGHTTNSYNEQFF.

This clone turned up a few times. The genes are TRBV24-1 and TRBJ1-2; no clear D gene. Trimming stripped 5 bases from V and 7 bases from J, with 19 bases between. The CDR3 totals 15 residues. Germline V gene lookup returns CDR1 KGHDR and CDR2 SFDVKD. The CDR3 DNA is TGTGCCACCAGTGCATCAAGCACCGACTTCGTTGGCTACACCTTC. Translating it yields CATSASSTDFVGYTF.

This clone has a single count. The V and J genes are TRBV7-3 and TRBJ2-7, with TRBD2 matching over 15 bases. V lost 5 bases to trimming and J lost 3 bases; unmatched junction nucleotides: 8. From germline, CDR1 is SGHTA and CDR2 FQGTGA. The CDR3 consists of 17 residues. CDR3 in DNA: TGTGCCAGCAGCCCCGGACTAGCGGGGGGGCCCGACTACGAGCAGTACTTC. This encodes CASSPGLAGGPDYEQYF. Full variable domain (missing parts from reference TRBV7-3 and TRBJ2-7): GAGVSQTPSNKVTEKGKYVELRCDPISGHTALYWYRQSLGQGPEFLIYFQGTGAADDSGLPNDRFFAVRPEGSVSTLKIQRTERGDSAVYLCASSPGLAGGPDYEQYFGPGTRLTVT.

This chain links TRBV7-2 with TRBJ1-5; 7 bases fit TRBD1. CDR3 length equals 14 residues. V lost 6 bases and J lost 0; bases outside the gene matches: 2. Germline-derived CDR1 and CDR2 are SGHTA and FQGNSA. The CDR3 DNA sequence: TGTGCCAGCAGTCGACAGGGTAGCAATCAGCCCCAGCATTTT. Its protein product is CASSRQGSNQPQHF.

This sequence joins TRBV29-1 and TRBJ1-2; maybe TRBD1 (5 bases). The length of the CDR3 is 14 residues. Deletions cut 6 bases from V and 3 bases from J, with 17 bases between. From germline, CDR1 is SQVTM and CDR2 ANQGSEA. The CDR3 DNA is TGCAGCGTGGCCAGCTGGGGCCTTGACTATGGCTACACCTTC. Protein sequence: CSVASWGLDYGYTF.

Here the CDR3 reads CASSAGDSSYQPQHF. The CDR3 DNA reads TGTGCCAGCAGCGCCGGGGACAGTTCATATCAGCCCCAGCATTTT. The chain combines TRBV9 with TRBJ1-5; 7 nucleotides align to TRBD1. This CDR3 is built from 15 residues. The V segment lost 3 bases and the J segment 5 bases; nucleotides outside the gene matches: 8. Germline CDR1 reads SGDLS; CDR2 reads YYNGEE. Full variable domain (missing parts from reference TRBV9 and TRBJ1-5): DSGVTQTPKHLITATGQRVTLRCSPRSGDLSVYWYQQSLDQGLQFLIQYYNGEERAKGNILERFSAQQFPDLHSELNLSSLELGDSALYFCASSAGDSSYQPQHFGDGTRLSIL.

The chain employs TRBV30 and TRBJ1-5; D perhaps matches TRBD1 (5 bases). CDR1 and CDR2 (germline): GTSNPN, SVGIG (reference sequence). V was cut by 4 bases and J by 0 bases, with 22 bases left in between. This CDR3 is 18 amino acids long. The CDR3 coding sequence is TGTGCCTGGACAGGGAAGGCCCTAGGGATATATAGCAATCAGCCCCAGCATTTT. This codes for CAWTGKALGIYSNQPQHF. The full variable domain, with the rest looked up from reference TRBV30 and TRBJ1-5, is SQTIHQWPATLVQPVGSPLSLECTVEGTSNPNLYWYRQAAGRGLQLLFYSVGIGQISSEVPQNLSASRPQDRQFILSSKKLLLSDSGFYLCAWTGKALGIYSNQPQHFGDGTRLSIL.